This T cell receptor (beta chain) was sequenced in a study of post-analysis software for immune sequencing data. Study results and caveats: Samples prepared in the same batch strongly co-clustered by F measure. There were five TRBV segments more frequent in patients than controls, and TRBV5-6, TRBV5-1 and TRBV20-1 were among them.

Sequencing libraries made from TCR beta cDNA carried unique molecular identifiers. MiXCR, applied by TCRdb to the PCR reads, yields one record per CDR3 protein. The sample includes approximately 730,000 distinct CDR3 sequences, around 27% of them seen just once. This CDR3 has 12 residues. The V and J ends lost 6 bases and 7 bases respectively, with 7 bases between them. Germline V gene sequence: CDR1 MNHEY, CDR2 SVGEGT. As to this clonotype: Antigen specificity is unknown.

V is TRBV6-2 or TRBV6-3 and J is TRBJ1-6; D gene unclear. The origin of this receptor is a girl aged 10-17 years with multiple sclerosis. Specimen: blood. DNA of the CDR3: TGTGCCAGCAGCGACCGGAATTCACCCCTCCACTTT. It is translated as CASSDRNSPLHF.